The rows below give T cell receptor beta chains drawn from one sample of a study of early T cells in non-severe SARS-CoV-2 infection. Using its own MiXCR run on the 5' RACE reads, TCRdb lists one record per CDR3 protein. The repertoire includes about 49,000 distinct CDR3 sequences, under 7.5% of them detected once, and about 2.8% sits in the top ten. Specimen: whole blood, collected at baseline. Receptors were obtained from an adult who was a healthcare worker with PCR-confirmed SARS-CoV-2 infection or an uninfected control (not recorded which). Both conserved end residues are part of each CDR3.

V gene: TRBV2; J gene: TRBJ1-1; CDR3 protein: CASTTVDTEAFF
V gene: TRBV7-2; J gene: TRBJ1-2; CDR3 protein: CASSLVGGNYGYTF
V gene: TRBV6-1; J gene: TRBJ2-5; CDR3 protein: CASRTREQETQYF
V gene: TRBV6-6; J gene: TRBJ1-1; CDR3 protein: CASSYAYYAFF
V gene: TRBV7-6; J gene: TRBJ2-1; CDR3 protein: CASSLGVGLNEQFF
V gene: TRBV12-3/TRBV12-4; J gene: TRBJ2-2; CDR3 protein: CASSGAYTGELFF
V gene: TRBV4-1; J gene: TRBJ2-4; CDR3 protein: CASSQVGVGGIQYF
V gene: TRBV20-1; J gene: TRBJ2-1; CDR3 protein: CSARGHLGGYNEQFF
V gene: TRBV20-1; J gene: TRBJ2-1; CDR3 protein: CSATGGGVTYNEQFF
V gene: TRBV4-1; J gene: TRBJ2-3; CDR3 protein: CASSQDWGTDTQYF
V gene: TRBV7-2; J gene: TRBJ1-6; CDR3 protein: CASSLMSGSPLHF
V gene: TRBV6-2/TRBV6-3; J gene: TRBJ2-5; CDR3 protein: CASSTSGGRETQYF
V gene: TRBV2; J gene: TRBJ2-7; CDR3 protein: CASSETGTAGYEQYF
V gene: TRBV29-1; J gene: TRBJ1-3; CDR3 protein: CSVQGGVGNTIYF
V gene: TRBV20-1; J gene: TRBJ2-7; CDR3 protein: CSARDPWTGGPSQYF
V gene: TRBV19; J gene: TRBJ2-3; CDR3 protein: CASSIAGADRTDTQYF
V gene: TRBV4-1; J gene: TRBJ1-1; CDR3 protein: CASSQGVNTEAFF
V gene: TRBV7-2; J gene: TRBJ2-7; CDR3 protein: CASSSQGGQYEQYF
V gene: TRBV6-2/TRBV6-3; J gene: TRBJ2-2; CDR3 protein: CASSLVNTGELFF
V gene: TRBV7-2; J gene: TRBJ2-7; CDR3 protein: CASSIGTAHEQYF
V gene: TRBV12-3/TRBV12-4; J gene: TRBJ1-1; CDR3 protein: CASSLVQPNTEAFF
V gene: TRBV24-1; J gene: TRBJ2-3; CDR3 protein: CATSEATGGADTQYF
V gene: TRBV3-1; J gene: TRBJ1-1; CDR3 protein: CASSGAGKEAFF
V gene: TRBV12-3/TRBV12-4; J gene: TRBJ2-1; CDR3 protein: CASSPRGASSYNEQFF
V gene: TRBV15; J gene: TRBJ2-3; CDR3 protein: CATSSGGSTDTQYF
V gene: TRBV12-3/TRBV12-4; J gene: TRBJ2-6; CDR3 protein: CASSPGGSGANVLTF
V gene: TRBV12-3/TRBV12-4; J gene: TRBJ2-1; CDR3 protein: CASSLATGSGGNEQFF